Each of the 14 T cell receptor beta chains below was sequenced from the same sample in a study of T-cell memory formation after mild COVID-19. A single record per CDR3 protein comes from TCRdb applying MiXCR to the 5' RACE reads. The profile covers approximately 450,000 distinct CDR3 sequences, with 15% to 20% appearing a single time and approximately 13% taken by the ten largest. Sequencing input: PBMCs or a T cell subset sorted from them (not recorded which). The receptors derive from an adult woman who had mild COVID-19 (a few samples of this study predate the infection). Cell type and time point are not known.

About this clonotype: Sequence at one end of the junction differs from germline and may be a read error. The genes are TRBV9 and TRBJ2-2; 8 bases are a match to TRBD2. Germline V gene lookup returns CDR1 SGDLS and CDR2 YYNGEE. The CDR3 is 14 residues long. The CDR3 region has the DNA TGTGCCAGCAGCTCCCCGGGGGGGACCGGGGAGCTGATTTTT. Its protein is CASSSPGGTGELIF.

The V call is TRBV3-1, the J call TRBJ2-3; TRBD2 is a possible D gene (6 bases). Trimming left V 5 bases short and J 5 bases short, with 14 bases between. Per the germline V gene, CDR1 is LGHDT and CDR2 is YNNKEL (reference sequence). The CDR3 length is 14 residues. The CDR3 region has the DNA TGTGCCAGCAGCTACTCCGGGACTGGAGATACGCAGTATTTT. Its protein product is CASSYSGTGDTQYF.

In this sample, this clonotype turned up many times. The rearrangement uses TRBV29-1 and TRBJ2-3; 9 nucleotides align to TRBD2. The CDR3 is made up of 16 amino acids. Germline V gene sequence: CDR1 SQVTM, CDR2 ANQGSEA. The trim removed 1 base at V and 0 bases at J, leaving 5 bases unmatched. The CDR3 bases are TGCAGCGTTGAAGGCTGGCGGGGGGGAAGCACAGATACGCAGTATTTT. As protein: CSVEGWRGGSTDTQYF.

The chain recombines TRBV12-3 or TRBV12-4 with TRBJ2-1, with TRBD1 matching over 7 bases. The CDR3 extends over 15 amino acids. V lost 6 bases and J lost 0; bases outside the gene matches: 5. In DNA, the CDR3 is TGTGCCAGCAGCACATCAGGGGGCTCCTACAATGAGCAGTTCTTC. Translation gives CASSTSGGSYNEQFF.

The chain has TRBV19 and TRBJ2-7; D not certain. V was trimmed by 3 bases and J by 5 bases, leaving 11 bases between them. This CDR3 is 13 amino acids long. Germline CDR1 and CDR2: LNHDA and SQIVND (reference sequence). The CDR3 sequence is CASSIGREHEQYF. The CDR3, as DNA: TGTGCCAGTAGTATCGGAAGAGAGCACGAGCAGTACTTC.

This clonotype has just a few counts. The V and J genes are TRBV24-1 and TRBJ2-5, with D perhaps given as TRBD1 or TRBD2 (5 bases each). This CDR3 has 15 amino acids. Trimming removed 3 bases at V and 2 bases at J, with 12 bases between. Germline CDR1 is KGHDR and CDR2 is SFDVKD. The CDR3 DNA reads TGTGCCACCAGTGATGCAGGGACGGGACAAGAGACCCAGTACTTC. Translated: CATSDAGTGQETQYF.

The chain uses TRBV7-2 and TRBJ1-6; the match to TRBD1 covers 10 bases. This CDR3 has 17 amino acids. Germline CDR1 is SGHTA and CDR2 is FQGNSA. V trimming: 7 bases; J trimming: 4 bases; junction bases outside the gene matches: 10. The CDR3 loop is CASTDPGQGFYNSPLHF. CDR3 DNA sequence: TGTGCCAGCACCGACCCGGGACAGGGGTTTTATAATTCACCCCTCCACTTT.

The chain combines TRBV5-1 with TRBJ2-7; perhaps TRBD1 as D (5 bases). The germline V and J ends were trimmed by 5 bases and 0 bases, with 15 bases remaining between them. This CDR3 has 15 residues. Germline V gene lookup returns CDR1 SGHRS and CDR2 YFSETQ. DNA of the CDR3: TGCGCCAGCAGGATAAGGGGCGGCAGCTCCTACGAGCAGTACTTC. This translates into CASRIRGGSSYEQYF. The whole variable domain, filled in from reference TRBV5-1 and TRBJ2-7, reads KAGVTQTPRYLIKTRGQQVTLSCSPISGHRSVSWYQQTPGQGLQFLFEYFSETQRNKGNFPGRFSGRQFSNSRSEMNVSTLELGDSALYLCASRIRGGSSYEQYFGPGTRLTVT.

J is TRBJ1-6 and V is TRBV5-1, with D possibly being TRBD1 (6 bases). Germline values: CDR1 SGHRS, CDR2 YFSETQ. The V end lost 4 bases, the J end lost 10 bases, and 30 bases lay between the germline ends. This CDR3 comprises 19 residues. As DNA, the CDR3 is TGCGCCAGCAGCCCCCGGAGCCCCATGGTGGGGGGCCCTCGGTCACCCCTCCACTTT. The encoded protein is CASSPRSPMVGGPRSPLHF. The full variable domain, its missing parts supplied by reference TRBV5-1 and TRBJ1-6, is KAGVTQTPRYLIKTRGQQVTLSCSPISGHRSVSWYQQTPGQGLQFLFEYFSETQRNKGNFPGRFSGRQFSNSRSEMNVSTLELGDSALYLCASSPRSPMVGGPRSPLHFGNGTRLTVT.

The genes are TRBV4-1 and TRBJ1-1; 10 nucleotides agree with TRBD1. CDR1 is MGHRA and CDR2 is YSYEKL in the germline V gene. The CDR3 covers 16 residues. V dropped 4 bases and J dropped 2; count of bases not matched to a gene: 7. DNA of the CDR3: TGCGCCAGCAGCCCGTTCGGGACAGGGGACAACACTGAAGCTTTCTTT. Encoded protein: CASSPFGTGDNTEAFF.

This clonotype has just a few counts. V and J are TRBV6-5 and TRBJ1-2, with TRBD1 matching over 8 bases. The CDR3 has 14 residues. The germline gives CDR1 MNHEY, CDR2 SVGAGI. With 6 bases clipped from V and 2 bases from J, the junction kept 5 bases outside the gene matches. CDR3 region: CASRADRGNYGYTF. The DNA of the CDR3 is TGTGCCAGCAGGGCAGACAGGGGAAACTATGGCTACACCTTC.

This chain connects TRBV29-1 to TRBJ1-2; perhaps TRBD1 as D (5 bases). V was trimmed by 6 bases and J by 3 bases, leaving 23 bases between them. Germline loops: CDR1 SQVTM, CDR2 ANQGSEA. This CDR3 has 16 residues. The CDR3 sequence: CSVDDPWDAGDYGYTF. In nucleotides, the CDR3 is TGCAGCGTGGACGACCCCTGGGACGCCGGCGACTATGGCTACACCTTC.

The genes are TRBV5-1 and TRBJ2-1, with D maybe TRBD1 (6 bases). This CDR3 contains 16 residues. CDR1 is SGHRS, CDR2 YFSETQ, per germline. Trimming took off 2 bases at V and 1 base at J, with 13 bases between the two ends. The DNA for the CDR3 is TGCGCCAGCAGCTTTGACCCGCAGGGGTCCTACAATGAGCAGTTCTTC. Translating it yields CASSFDPQGSYNEQFF.

This clonotype showed up just a few times. CDR3 DNA: TGCGCCAGCAGCTGGAACCCGACCCGACAAGCTGAAAAACTGTTTTTT. This sequence encodes CASSWNPTRQAEKLFF. The chain uses TRBV5-1 and TRBJ1-4; D not resolved. Germline values: CDR1 SGHRS, CDR2 YFSETQ. The CDR3 is 16 amino acids. Trimming pared 3 bases from V and 7 bases from J, leaving 19 bases between.